Sequencing of this T cell receptor beta chain was carried out in a study of cytomegalovirus exposure and HLA in healthy donors. Concerning this clone: What it binds is unknown.

Overall study findings and caveats: It was about 150 TCR beta chains that were listed as cytomegalovirus-associated. Reported results showed that the classifier diagnosed cytomegalovirus status with high specificity and sensitivity.

TCRdb keeps only in-frame clones here, not all; method: immunoSEQ multiplex PCR. The top ten hold approximately 2% of the sample, which has some 170,000 clones, approximately 86% seen once. The CDR3 has 14 residues. The germline gives CDR1 SNHLY, CDR2 FYNNEI. J gave up 4 bases and V 7 bases, and 2 bases lay outside the gene matches. The chain uses TRBV2 and TRBJ2-7; 15 positions match TRBD2. Sequencing was carried out using PBMCs. This TCR was recovered from a woman in her late teens or twenties in good health and CMV-seronegative. The CDR3 here is CASIGTSGRYEQYF. The CDR3 DNA is TGTGCCAGCATCGGGACTAGCGGGAGGTACGAGCAGTACTTC.